This TCR beta chain comes out of a study of blood T cells in healthy people across ages (dated by TCRdb to about 2015). About the full investigation: In model experiments, template switching captured about one uniquely barcoded TCR beta cDNA molecule for every two T cells. The study measured age-related changes in TCR beta repertoire diversity using deep sequencing normalized with unique cDNA molecular identifiers. Four age groups were formed from the donors: young (average about 16 years), middle-aged (approximately 41), aged (62) and long-lived (about 75). To avoid experimental bias, donors of different ages were randomly spread across the sequencing lanes. Two additional independent replicas of 1 million unique cDNA reads from the same blood draw were analyzed for two donors (one aged 18 to 30 and one aged 80 or older). Results the study describes overall, beyond this receptor: The percentage of naive T cells measured by flow cytometry correlated strongly with observed TCR beta diversity. As age increased, observed TCR beta diversity per million T cells dropped in a roughly linear way, and a significant reduction was already evident by age 40. Compared with the aged group, more naive CD4+ T cells, fewer expanded clones and increased TCR diversity were shown by the long-lived group, suggesting age selection. Estimates of total diversity based on one million sequenced T cells were considered lower bounds and underestimates. Because the CMV infection status of the donors was unknown, age-related changes in expanded clonotypes may potentially have been confounded. Bulk unsorted PBMC profiling prevented conclusive comparison of naive and antigen-experienced compartments.

There are many counts of this clonotype. No cognate antigen has been identified for it. Base-call qualities are not available, and no considerably larger clone is one nucleotide away. The donors were under 40 Caucasian individuals from Russia, aged 6 to 90 years, who were systemically healthy. Each donor gave 9.5 to 10 milliliters of peripheral blood, drawn into EDTA-treated Vacutainer tubes. Ficoll-Paque density-gradient centrifugation was used to isolate PBMCs, with at least 6 million per sample. Total RNA, at least 6 micrograms per sample, was extracted from PBMCs with Trizol reagent. Naive CD45RAhigh/CD27high T cell percentages were measured by flow cytometry on a PBMC aliquot from every donor. The library was produced with 5' RACE. The sample was run on an Illumina HiSeq 2500. A second PCR of roughly 7 to 11 cycles was performed with a sample-barcoded 5' primer and a J-beta primer mix. A unique molecular identifier was introduced onto each TCR beta cDNA molecule by a template-switch 5' adaptor carrying 12 random nucleotides. Each sample yielded at least 3 million CDR3-containing paired-end reads. First-strand cDNA synthesis was performed from all RNA using the Mint cDNA synthesis kit, with priming by a TRBC-specific oligonucleotide. Following uracil-DNA glycosylase treatment, all cDNA underwent a first 18-cycle PCR with the universal primers M1SS and BC2_uni_R. From the authors' description of their analysis: Each sample was normalized by randomly selecting 1 million high-quality reads, each carrying a distinct molecular identifier. Reads with shared molecular identifiers were discarded instead of being binned into consensus sequences. MiTCR, run with a Q25 quality threshold and the strictest error-elimination algorithm, handled CDR3 identification, clonotype clustering and error correction. A nonparametric unseen species model using Euler transformation provided a lower-bound estimate of total TCR beta diversity. TCRdb passed the public sequencing reads through fastp at Q25 and MiXCR, retaining productive beta sequences. When rows share a CDR3 protein, they turn into one entry using the most common DNA and genes. The authors' filters were not applied to this entry. The sample yields 630,000 or so distinct CDR3 sequences; roughly 32% were counted once. Roughly 14% of the sample comes from the top ten.

V gives up 6 bases and J gives up 7 bases, and the segment between their germline ends measures 10 bases. The CDR3 goes from the cysteine to the phenylalanine over 11 residues. Here the CDR3 DNA is all that survives: 33 bases in frame from base 1. Taken from the germline V gene, the CDR1 and CDR2 loops are MDHEN and SYDVKM. The material sequenced was blood. The clonotype originates from a woman aged 80 or over in good health. Donor details come from another sample of the same person, matched by shared clones. The chain was built from TRBV28 and TRBJ2-7; no confident D gene assignment can be made. The DNA is TGTGCCAGCAGCCCCTTGAAGGAGCAGTACTTC. This translates into CASSPLKEQYF.